These 32 T cell receptor beta chains were all obtained from the same sample, sequenced in a study of OX40 agonist ivuxolimab in advanced cancers. Assay: immunoSEQ multiplex PCR; the TCRdb copy retains only in-frame clones and omits some. Of over 55,000 clones in the sample, around 93% are singletons; the top ten hold around 4%. The input for sequencing was CD4+ or CD8+ T cells sorted from blood, taken in a trial of the OX40 agonist ivuxolimab. These receptors all come from an adult with an advanced solid tumor such as melanoma, head and neck, liver or kidney cancer.

The chain employs TRBV15 and TRBJ2-3, with 10 bases matching TRBD2. The germline V gene encodes CDR1 LNHNV and CDR2 YYDKDF (reference sequence). The CDR3 runs 19 residues. V was pared by 8 bases and J by 1 base, with 18 bases of the junction left unmatched. Here the CDR3 DNA reads TGTGCCACCCGCCCGATTGGGCTAGCGGGAGTGAGAGGCACAGATACGCAGTATTTT. Protein sequence: CATRPIGLAGVRGTDTQYF.

The J gene is TRBJ1-2, the V gene TRBV27; no clear D. Trimming pared 5 bases from V and 7 bases from J, leaving 17 bases between. The CDR3 covers 14 residues. Per germline, CDR1 MNHEY and CDR2 SMNVEV (reference sequence). The chain's CDR3 is CASSPSLGWAGYTF. CDR3 bases: TGTGCCAGCAGTCCTTCCTTGGGGTGGGCTGGCTACACCTTC.

This clone ranks as medium-sized. This chain uses TRBV6-5 with TRBJ2-1; D is uncertain. Germline V gene sequence: CDR1 MNHEY, CDR2 SVGAGI. CDR3 size: 14 residues. Trimming left V 6 bases short and J 7 bases short, with 16 bases between. The CDR3 region is CASSQPRVSNEQFF. The CDR3 DNA reads as TGTGCCAGCAGCCAGCCACGAGTGAGTAATGAGCAGTTCTTC.

This clone was counted once. The V gene is TRBV5-1, the J gene TRBJ2-3; 8 bases match TRBD2. J was trimmed by 3 bases and V by 1 base; bases with no gene match: 4. Germline assignment: CDR1 SGHRS and CDR2 YFSETQ. The CDR3 consists of 15 residues. The CDR3, as DNA: TGCGCCAGCAGCTTGAGTACGGGAGGGACAGATACGCAGTATTTT. Protein: CASSLSTGGTDTQYF.

The chain uses TRBV7-6 and TRBJ2-1; weak D call: TRBD2 (6 bases). V lost 1 base and J lost 9, with 13 bases in between. In germline, CDR1 is SGHVS, CDR2 FNYEAQ. The CDR3 runs to 14 residues. In nucleotides, the CDR3 is TGTGCCAGCAGCTTAGGGGGAGGCGTTGGTGAGCAGTTCTTC. It is translated as CASSLGGGVGEQFF. The variable domain in full, with the rest retrieved from reference TRBV7-6 and TRBJ2-1, is GAGVSQSPRYKVTKRGQDVALRCDPISGHVSLYWYRQALGQGPEFLTYFNYEAQQDKSGLPNDRFSAERPEGSISTLTIQRTEQRDSAMYRCASSLGGGVGEQFFGPGTRLTVL.

In DNA form, the CDR3 reads TGTGCCAGCAGTTACGGGACAGGGGCTGACTATGGCTACACCTTC. Protein product: CASSYGTGADYGYTF. The chain has TRBV6-5 and TRBJ1-2; TRBD1 matches at 10 bases. Trimming removed 2 bases from V and 3 bases from J; junction bases left unmatched: 3. The CDR3 loop spans 15 amino acids. In germline, CDR1 is MNHEY, CDR2 SVGAGI.

The chain employs TRBV4-3 and TRBJ2-3, with D unclear. V gave up 1 base and J gave up 2 bases, with 4 bases separating them. CDR1 and CDR2 from the germline V gene are LGHNA and YSLEER. The CDR3 is 13 residues long. CDR3 protein: CASSQVVTDTQYF. CDR3 sequence (DNA): TGCGCCAGCAGCCAAGTAGTCACAGATACGCAGTATTTT.

This rearrangement joins TRBV28 to TRBJ2-1, with TRBD1 identical over 8 bases. CDR1 MDHEN and CDR2 SYDVKM come from the germline V gene. This CDR3 spans 15 amino acids. The ends lost 3 bases at V and 4 bases at J; junction bases unmatched: 5. CDR3 region: CASSLRQGFYNEQFF. DNA for the CDR3: TGTGCCAGCAGTTTGAGACAGGGGTTTTACAATGAGCAGTTCTTC.

The chain joins TRBV6-5 to TRBJ2-7; D perhaps matches TRBD1 (6 bases). The V and J ends lost 5 bases and 4 bases respectively, with 9 bases between them. The CDR3 has 12 residues. The germline V gene has CDR1 MNHEY and CDR2 SVGAGI. CDR3 sequence: CASSPTGYEQYF. Here the CDR3 DNA reads TGTGCCAGCAGTCCCACAGGGTACGAGCAGTACTTC.

The CDR3 DNA sequence: TGTGCCAGCAGCTTTCCGACTAGCGGGGGGAACACCGGGGAGCTGTTTTTT. The encoded protein is CASSFPTSGGNTGELFF. This rearrangement joins TRBV7-9 to TRBJ2-2; 12 bases line up with TRBD2. The CDR3 runs 17 residues. Germline V gives CDR1 SEHNR, CDR2 FQNEAQ (reference sequence). V was clipped by 3 bases and J by 1 base; unmatched bases: 3.

J is TRBJ2-5 and V is TRBV5-1; D might be TRBD1 (6 bases). Germline CDR1 and CDR2: SGHRS and YFSETQ. V was clipped by 4 bases and J by 5 bases, with 15 bases between them. The CDR3 loop spans 14 amino acids. The CDR3 spells CASSGDNSLETQYF. The CDR3 DNA is TGCGCCAGCAGCGGGGACAACTCATTGGAGACCCAGTACTTC. The entire variable domain, with the rest obtained from reference TRBV5-1 and TRBJ2-5, is as follows: KAGVTQTPRYLIKTRGQQVTLSCSPISGHRSVSWYQQTPGQGLQFLFEYFSETQRNKGNFPGRFSGRQFSNSRSEMNVSTLELGDSALYLCASSGDNSLETQYFGPGTRLLVL.

The chain recombines TRBV9 with TRBJ2-2, with D perhaps TRBD1 (5 bases). This CDR3 comprises 16 residues. V shed 4 bases and J shed 3 bases, with 16 bases lying between them. Germline V gives CDR1 SGDLS, CDR2 YYNGEE. In DNA form, the CDR3 reads TGTGCCAGCAGCCCTCCAATTGGGGCCTACACCGGGGAGCTGTTTTTT. Its translation: CASSPPIGAYTGELFF. The full variable domain, rest sourced from reference TRBV9 and TRBJ2-2, is DSGVTQTPKHLITATGQRVTLRCSPRSGDLSVYWYQQSLDQGLQFLIQYYNGEERAKGNILERFSAQQFPDLHSELNLSSLELGDSALYFCASSPPIGAYTGELFFGEGSRLTVL.

J is TRBJ2-3 and V is TRBV9, with 9 bases identical to TRBD2. With V trimmed by 3 bases and J by 2 bases, 4 bases remained unmatched. Germline V CDR1 and CDR2: SGDLS, YYNGEE. The CDR3 is 15 residues long. This CDR3 is CASSGSGRPTDTQYF. As DNA, the CDR3 is TGTGCCAGCAGCGGGAGCGGGAGGCCCACAGATACGCAGTATTTT.

The chain is built from TRBV4-1 and TRBJ2-7; 7 bases line up with TRBD1. CDR1 and CDR2 from the germline V gene are MGHRA and YSYEKL. The V and J ends lost 1 base and 6 bases, in that order; junction bases with no gene match: 6. There are 14 residues in the CDR3. CDR3 sequence reads: CASSQGTGLGEQYF. For the CDR3, the DNA is TGCGCCAGCAGCCAAGGGACAGGTCTCGGCGAGCAGTACTTC.

This clone appeared a single time. The gene calls are TRBV7-9 and TRBJ2-1, with no clear D. In germline, CDR1 is SEHNR, CDR2 FQNEAQ (reference sequence). V lost 4 bases and J lost 5, with 6 bases in between. The CDR3 is 12 residues long. The CDR3 reads CASSYLDNEQFF. CDR3 nucleotides: TGTGCCAGCAGCTACCTGGACAATGAGCAGTTCTTC.

The rearrangement links TRBV7-3 to TRBJ2-3, with D hard to call. V was clipped by 5 bases and J by 3 bases, with 9 bases between them. The germline V gene has CDR1 SGHTA and CDR2 FQGTGA. The CDR3 runs to 13 residues. CDR3 loop: CASSNLGTDTQYF. CDR3 in DNA: TGTGCCAGCAGCAACCTGGGAACAGATACGCAGTATTTT.

The rearrangement links TRBV7-9 to TRBJ2-7, with D unresolved. This CDR3 contains 13 residues. With 1 base removed from V and 3 bases from J, the gap between germline ends came to 7 bases. Germline V CDR1 and CDR2: SEHNR, FQNEAQ (reference sequence). The CDR3 loop reads CASSLDPGYEQYF. CDR3 bases: TGTGCCAGCAGCTTAGATCCGGGCTACGAGCAGTACTTC.

CDR3 region: CASSPTGVPGNTIYF. The CDR3 nucleotides read TGCGCCAGCAGCCCTACAGGGGTCCCTGGAAACACCATATATTTT. The genes are TRBV4-1 and TRBJ1-3; TRBD1 agrees at 7 bases. Germline V gives CDR1 MGHRA, CDR2 YSYEKL. The CDR3 sequence is 15 residues long. V gave up 4 bases and J gave up 2 bases; unmatched junction bases: 5.

The CDR3 is CASSFDGSDDEQYF. CDR3 DNA sequence: TGTGCCAGCAGTTTTGACGGGAGTGATGACGAGCAGTACTTC. This chain links TRBV27 with TRBJ2-7, with D perhaps TRBD2 (6 bases). This CDR3 is 14 amino acids long. V dropped 3 bases and J dropped 5 bases, with 14 bases sitting between them. Germline CDR1 reads MNHEY; CDR2 reads SMNVEV (reference sequence).

This chain connects TRBV28 to TRBJ2-7; 10 nucleotides agree with TRBD1. Looked up from germline, CDR1 is MDHEN and CDR2 is SYDVKM. The J segment lost 4 bases and the V segment lost 7 bases, leaving 7 bases of the junction unmatched. The CDR3 loop spans 14 amino acids. The CDR3 protein is CASTLGQGIYEQYF. Here the CDR3 DNA reads TGTGCCAGCACCCTGGGACAGGGGATATACGAGCAGTACTTC.

The chain carries TRBV4-2 and TRBJ1-1; D is perhaps TRBD1 (5 bases). The V and J ends lost 0 bases and 3 bases respectively, with 11 bases between them. Germline values: CDR1 LGHNA, CDR2 YNFKEQ. CDR3 size: 15 residues. As DNA, the CDR3 is TGTGCCAGCAGCCAAGAAGGGGAGGAGGACACTGAAGCTTTCTTT. It codes for CASSQEGEEDTEAFF.

Concerning this clone itself: The sample contains more than one DNA sequence encoding this CDR3. The chain links TRBV7-9 to TRBJ2-2; possibly TRBD1 for D (8 bases). Trimming shortened V by 4 bases and J by 5 bases, and 14 bases separated the two germline ends. Germline loops: CDR1 SEHNR, CDR2 FQNEAQ (reference sequence). The CDR3 is 15 residues long. CDR3 amino acids: CASSSGQGGTGELFF. CDR3 bases: TGTGCCAGCAGCTCAGGACAGGGAGGGACCGGGGAGCTGTTTTTT. Looking up the rest from reference TRBV7-9 and TRBJ2-2 gives the full variable domain: DTGVSQNPRHKITKRGQNVTFRCDPISEHNRLYWYRQTLGQGPEFLTYFQNEAQLEKSRLLSDRFSAERPKGSFSTLEIQRTEQGDSAMYLCASSSGQGGTGELFFGEGSRLTVL.

The J gene is TRBJ2-1, the V gene TRBV6-1; 9 bases align to TRBD2. The V gene end was trimmed by 2 bases and the J gene end by 4 bases; junction bases not matched to a gene: 3. Germline V gives CDR1 MNHNS, CDR2 SASEGT. CDR3 length: 15 amino acids. The CDR3 loop reads CASSELAGAYNEQFF. CDR3 sequence (DNA): TGTGCCAGCAGTGAATTAGCGGGAGCTTACAATGAGCAGTTCTTC.

The V call is TRBV9, the J call TRBJ1-4, with 8 bases identical to TRBD1. Per germline, CDR1 SGDLS and CDR2 YYNGEE. Trimming at V came to 3 bases and at J to 2 bases, leaving 6 bases not matched to a gene. The length of the CDR3 is 16 residues. CDR3 protein: CASSAGTGGTNEKLFF. Written as DNA, the CDR3 is TGTGCCAGCAGCGCGGGGACAGGCGGGACTAATGAAAAACTGTTTTTT.

The chain links TRBV5-4 to TRBJ2-1; 7 positions agree with TRBD1. Germline CDR1 SGHNT, CDR2 YYREEE (reference sequence). After removal of 2 bases from V and 6 bases from J, the junction contained 2 bases not matched to a gene. The CDR3 is made up of 13 amino acids. CDR3 amino acids: CASSLGGLNEQFF. The CDR3 region has the DNA TGTGCCAGCAGCTTAGGGGGCCTCAATGAGCAGTTCTTC.

The chain uses TRBV2 and TRBJ2-6; 8 bases agree with TRBD1. V lost 0 bases and J lost 0; bases outside the gene matches: 4. Germline CDR1 is SNHLY and CDR2 is FYNNEI. The CDR3 is 18 residues long. As DNA, the CDR3 is TGTGCCAGCAGTGAAGCCCAGGACAGGGACTCTGGGGCCAACGTCCTGACTTTC. Encoded protein: CASSEAQDRDSGANVLTF.

The chain uses TRBV28 and TRBJ2-1; TRBD1 aligns across 8 bases. There are 16 residues in the CDR3. The V gene end was trimmed by 0 bases and the J gene end by 0 bases; junction bases not matched to a gene: 1. CDR1 is MDHEN, CDR2 SYDVKM, per germline. The CDR3 DNA reads as TGTGCCAGCAGTTTATGGGGACAGGACTCCTACAATGAGCAGTTCTTC. Translating gives CASSLWGQDSYNEQFF. Supplemented by reference TRBV28 and TRBJ2-1, the full variable domain reads DVKVTQSSRYLVKRTGEKVFLECVQDMDHENMFWYRQDPGLGLRLIYFSYDVKMKEKGDIPEGYSVSREKKERFSLILESASTNQTSMYLCASSLWGQDSYNEQFFGPGTRLTVL.

V and J are TRBV2 and TRBJ2-6; no clear D. V lost 3 bases and J lost 2, with 11 bases in between. Germline V CDR1 and CDR2: SNHLY, FYNNEI. This CDR3 contains 16 residues. The CDR3 region has the DNA TGTGCCAGCAGTGACCAACCCACCCCTGGGGCCAACGTCCTGACTTTC. Translation gives CASSDQPTPGANVLTF.

The chain joins TRBV5-5 to TRBJ2-7; 7 bases map to TRBD2. In germline, CDR1 is SGHKS, CDR2 YYEKEE (reference sequence). Trimming removed 0 bases from V and 4 bases from J; junction bases left unmatched: 4. The CDR3 is 14 amino acids. CDR3 region: CASSLGPSGYEQYF. Written as DNA, the CDR3 is TGTGCCAGCAGCTTGGGTCCTAGCGGATACGAGCAGTACTTC. The full variable domain, rest sourced from reference TRBV5-5 and TRBJ2-7, is DAGVTQSPTHLIKTRGQQVTLRCSPISGHKSVSWYQQVLGQGPQFIFQYYEKEERGRGNFPDRFSARQFPNYSSELNVNALLLGDSALYLCASSLGPSGYEQYFGPGTRLTVT.

The V and J genes are TRBV9 and TRBJ1-1; TRBD1 matches at 7 bases. CDR1 and CDR2 (germline): SGDLS, YYNGEE. This CDR3 has 18 amino acids. The V and J ends lost 4 bases and 0 bases, in that order; junction bases with no gene match: 15. As DNA, the CDR3 is TGTGCCAGCAGCATCCTACCGGGACAGCATACAATGAACACTGAAGCTTTCTTT. This translates into CASSILPGQHTMNTEAFF.

Regarding this clone: A much bigger clone sits one base away, suggesting this may be a read error. V and J are TRBV5-4 and TRBJ2-7; D unclear. Per the germline V gene, CDR1 is SGHNT and CDR2 is YYREEE (reference sequence). CDR3 length: 11 amino acids. The V end lost 5 bases, the J end lost 0 bases, and 3 bases lay between the germline ends. CDR3 loop: CASSSSYEQYF. The CDR3 DNA follows: TGTGCCAGCAGTTCCTCCTACGAGCAGTACTTC.

V is TRBV27 and J is TRBJ2-7, with D possibly called TRBD1 or TRBD2 (5 bases each). The CDR3 runs to 13 residues. Germline CDR1 and CDR2: MNHEY and SMNVEV (reference sequence). With 5 bases removed from V and 3 bases from J, the gap between germline ends came to 11 bases. CDR3 bases: TGTGCCAGCAGTACAGGTAGCGTCTACGAGCAGTACTTC. This gives the protein CASSTGSVYEQYF.